This T cell receptor beta chain was identified during a study of CD8+ T cells in alopecia areata. Findings and limits, study-wide: Lesional scalp exceeded normal scalp in clonality, especially in alopecia totalis/universalis.

Specified treatment: oral pan-JAK inhibitor, 5-10 mg twice daily. With respect to this clone: Its antigen is still unknown.

This CDR3 has 17 residues. Trimming cost V 3 bases and J 6 bases, with 21 bases left between them. Per the germline V gene, CDR1 is MGHRA and CDR2 is YSYEKL. Sequencing used cDNA as its template, made by extracting RNA and reverse transcribing it. TCRdb's table, derived via immunoSEQ multiplex PCR, lists solely in-frame clones and lacks some. The table includes 85,000 to 110,000 clones, about nine tenths detected once. The TCR originated in a human donor with alopecia areata. This sample comprised CD8+ T cells sorted from blood, obtained between weeks 30 and 35, from a patient treated with tofacitinib. The gene calls are TRBV4-1 and TRBJ2-1, with D possibly being TRBD1 (6 bases). The CDR3 sequence: CASSQSYGGSWVNEQFF. DNA for the CDR3: TGCGCCAGCAGCCAGTCGTATGGGGGCTCCTGGGTCAATGAGCAGTTCTTC.